The sequence of this T cell receptor (beta chain) was determined in a study of beta chain features in type 1 diabetes. At the level of the study: The patients were much like the healthy donors in age, gender and cell yields. Analysis included 107,917,701 sorted cells drawn from all samples. The study, taken as a whole, reports: An over-representation of cells with high TCR expression could result from cDNA sequencing.

This clone was detected a few times. Antigen unknown. V gave up 7 bases and J gave up 0 bases, with 15 bases separating them. The CDR3 extends over 15 amino acids. In germline, CDR1 is SNHLY, CDR2 FYNNEI. Sequenced material consisted of expressed TCRB transcripts (all of the isolated RNA was reverse transcribed). Some clones are missing from TCRdb's copy, which holds only in-frame ones; the method was immunoSEQ multiplex PCR. The sample includes 680,000 or so clones, 15% of them seen just once. Heparinised blood was drawn once per donor, averaging roughly 120 mL. Sample: naive CD4+ T cells from blood. The chain uses TRBV2 and TRBJ1-2; D might be TRBD1 (5 bases). This receptor was taken from a man aged 18 to 29 in good health. CDR3 DNA sequence: TGTGCCAGCAAAAAGGTCCAAGGGGCTAACTATGGCTACACCTTC. As protein: CASKKVQGANYGYTF.